Below, 30 T cell receptor beta chains from the same sample are listed, as sequenced in a study of blood T cell repertoires in COVID-19. Some clones are missing from TCRdb's copy, which holds only in-frame ones; the method was immunoSEQ multiplex PCR. There are around 72,000 clones in the sample; approximately 86% occur only once, and around 6.3% lies in the top ten. What was sequenced was peripheral blood. These receptors all stem from a woman aged 45-65 years with acute or convalescent COVID-19.

The rearrangement links TRBV3-1 (or the pseudogene TRBV3-2) to TRBJ2-1; TRBD2 is a possible D gene (6 bases). The V gene lost 6 bases and the J gene lost 0 bases, with 15 bases spanning the gap. Germline V gene data show CDR1 as LGHDT and CDR2 as YNNKEL (reference sequence). CDR3 size: 16 residues. CDR3 sequence (DNA): TGTGCCAGCAGACCAGCCGGGACTGGCTCCTACAATGAGCAGTTCTTC. Residues: CASRPAGTGSYNEQFF.

The V and J genes are TRBV6-4 and TRBJ2-1, with a weak D call TRBD1 (6 bases). This CDR3 contains 16 residues. The V gene's germline CDR1 is MRHNA and CDR2 SNTAGT. V lost 0 bases to trimming and J lost 11 bases, with 20 bases between them. The CDR3 loop is CASSDSGGGGIKKQFF. The CDR3 DNA follows: TGTGCCAGCAGTGACTCAGGGGGTGGGGGTATAAAGAAGCAGTTCTTC.

The chain carries TRBV5-1 and TRBJ2-2; a possible D gene is TRBD1 (6 bases). The V end lost 0 bases, the J end lost 1 base, and 7 bases lay between the germline ends. The length of the CDR3 is 15 residues. Germline lookup yields CDR1 SGHRS and CDR2 YFSETQ. The CDR3 protein is CASSLEQGNTGELFF. CDR3 nucleotides: TGCGCCAGCAGCTTGGAACAGGGGAACACCGGGGAGCTGTTTTTT.

The V and J genes are TRBV2 and TRBJ1-3, with D hard to call. V gave up 4 bases and J gave up 2 bases, with 6 bases separating them. Germline V gene lookup returns CDR1 SNHLY and CDR2 FYNNEI. The CDR3 totals 13 residues. CDR3 sequence: CASSVVAGNTIYF. The CDR3 coding sequence is TGTGCCAGCAGTGTTGTAGCTGGAAACACCATATATTTT.

The V call is TRBV7-2, the J call TRBJ2-2, with 9 bases fitting TRBD2. CDR3 length: 18 residues. J was trimmed by 2 bases and V by 5 bases; bases with no gene match: 12. In germline, CDR1 is SGHTA, CDR2 FQGNSA. In DNA, the CDR3 is TGTGCCAGCAGCCTAGAACCCCATAGCGGGAGAAACACCGGGGAGCTGTTTTTT. Its translation: CASSLEPHSGRNTGELFF.

The chain links TRBV11-2 to TRBJ2-2, with D maybe TRBD1 (5 bases). Trimming removed 7 bases from V and 3 bases from J, with 15 bases in between. The CDR3 contains 15 residues. In germline, CDR1 is SGHAT, CDR2 FQNNGV. This CDR3 reads CASTIGAGDTGELFF. As DNA, the CDR3 is TGTGCCAGCACCATTGGGGCAGGAGACACCGGGGAGCTGTTTTTT.

The rearrangement uses TRBV24-1 and TRBJ2-7, with unresolved D. Germline V lookup: CDR1 KGHDR, CDR2 SFDVKD. Trimming shortened V by 4 bases and J by 2 bases, and 17 bases separated the two germline ends. There are 16 residues in the CDR3. The CDR3 loop reads CATSDSNPGRPYEQYF. In nucleotides, the CDR3 is TGTGCCACCAGTGACTCTAACCCAGGCAGGCCCTACGAGCAGTACTTC.

The genes are TRBV19 and TRBJ2-1; 9 bases agree with TRBD2. After removal of 3 bases from V and 3 bases from J, the junction contained 6 bases not matched to a gene. The germline V gene has CDR1 LNHDA and CDR2 SQIVND (reference sequence). The length of the CDR3 is 16 residues. CDR3 amino acids: CASSISAGGLYNEQFF. The CDR3 DNA is TGTGCCAGTAGTATTTCAGCGGGGGGACTCTACAATGAGCAGTTCTTC.

This clone was recorded only once. The chain has TRBV3-1 (or the pseudogene TRBV3-2) and TRBJ2-1, with a tentative D call TRBD2 (6 bases). Germline V CDR1 and CDR2: LGHDT, YNNKEL (reference sequence). This CDR3 is built from 13 residues. The V and J ends lost 6 bases and 8 bases respectively, with 14 bases between them. CDR3 coding DNA: TGTGCCAGCAGTCCCGGGGGTACAGATGAGCAGTTCTTC. It specifies CASSPGGTDEQFF.

The chain links TRBV6-5 to TRBJ2-5; D perhaps matches TRBD1 (5 bases). The V gene lost 0 bases and the J gene lost 4 bases, with 9 bases spanning the gap. CDR1 and CDR2 from the germline V gene are MNHEY and SVGAGI. The CDR3 is 14 amino acids. CDR3 coding DNA: TGTGCCAGCAGTTACTCGGGGCAGGGAGAGACCCAGTACTTC. Protein: CASSYSGQGETQYF.

This sequence joins TRBV6-2 or TRBV6-3 and TRBJ2-1, with 15 bases aligning to TRBD2. The germline gives CDR1 MNHEY, CDR2 SVGEGT. Germline trimming cut 5 bases from V and 5 bases from J; bases unmatched to any gene: 10. The CDR3 length is 18 residues. In DNA form, the CDR3 reads TGTGCCAGCAGTCCCTGGACTAGCGGGAGGGCCAAGGACAATGAGCAGTTCTTC. This gives the protein CASSPWTSGRAKDNEQFF.

The J gene is TRBJ2-1, the V gene TRBV5-1, with TRBD2 matching over 7 bases. The germline CDR1 and CDR2 sequences are SGHRS and YFSETQ. CDR3 length: 15 amino acids. V was clipped by 0 bases and J by 7 bases; unmatched bases: 7. This CDR3 is CASSLVRGRGNEQFF. In nucleotides, the CDR3 is TGCGCCAGCAGCTTGGTTCGCGGGAGAGGGAATGAGCAGTTCTTC.

The gene calls are TRBV3-1 (or the pseudogene TRBV3-2) and TRBJ2-1; maybe TRBD2 (6 bases). Trimming stripped 4 bases from V and 1 base from J, with 11 bases between. Germline CDR1 LGHDT, CDR2 YNNKEL (reference sequence). This CDR3 comprises 15 residues. The CDR3 DNA reads as TGTGCCAGCAGCCTCCCGGGACTTTCCTACAATGAGCAGTTCTTC. Protein sequence: CASSLPGLSYNEQFF.

CDR3: CAWRLAGGRNEQFF. Written as DNA, the CDR3 is TGTGCCTGGAGGTTAGCGGGGGGGAGGAATGAGCAGTTCTTC. The J gene is TRBJ2-1, the V gene TRBV30; 11 bases are shared with TRBD2. Trimming removed 3 bases from V and 7 bases from J; junction bases left unmatched: 5. Germline CDR1 GTSNPN, CDR2 SVGIG (reference sequence). The CDR3 totals 14 residues.

CDR3 protein: CASSLTGSVTEAFF. The DNA of the CDR3 is TGTGCCAGCAGTCTCACAGGGTCGGTCACTGAAGCTTTCTTT. V gene TRBV7-3 combines with J gene TRBJ1-1; maybe TRBD1 (6 bases). With 6 bases removed from V and 4 bases from J, the gap between germline ends came to 15 bases. The germline V gene encodes CDR1 SGHTA and CDR2 FQGTGA. This CDR3 comprises 14 residues.

This clone appeared once. The J gene is TRBJ2-5, the V gene TRBV27, with D possibly TRBD1 on 6 matching bases. The germline CDR1 and CDR2 sequences are MNHEY and SMNVEV (reference sequence). With 8 bases removed from V and 2 bases from J, the gap between germline ends came to 6 bases. CDR3 size: 11 residues. The CDR3 bases are TGTGCCAGCGGACAGCAAGAGACCCAGTACTTC. Its translation is CASGQQETQYF.

The chain joins TRBV5-1 to TRBJ1-2; D is perhaps TRBD1 (6 bases). Trimming cost V 5 bases and J 2 bases, with 16 bases left between them. Germline V CDR1 and CDR2: SGHRS, YFSETQ. This CDR3 contains 15 residues. The DNA of the CDR3 is TGCGCCAGCAGGCCTGGAGTGGGGGCAAACTATGGCTACACCTTC. This codes for CASRPGVGANYGYTF.

J is TRBJ1-5 and V is TRBV7-8; D not certain. The CDR3 has 13 residues. V lost 5 bases to trimming and J lost 5 bases, with 10 bases between them. CDR1 and CDR2 (germline): SGHVS, FQNEAQ. The CDR3 loop reads CASSPERDQPQHF. The CDR3, as DNA: TGTGCCAGCAGCCCTGAGAGGGATCAGCCCCAGCATTTT.

V usage is TRBV15 and J usage is TRBJ2-1; TRBD2 agrees at 7 bases. The CDR3 sequence is 14 residues long. CDR1 and CDR2 (germline): LNHNV, YYDKDF (reference sequence). V lost 6 bases to trimming and J lost 5 bases; unmatched junction nucleotides: 7. DNA for the CDR3: TGTGCCACCAGAGGGCGGGACTATAACAATGAGCAGTTCTTC. This sequence encodes CATRGRDYNNEQFF.

The rearrangement links TRBV24-1 to TRBJ2-2; D is possibly TRBD2 (6 bases). V gave up 2 bases and J gave up 5 bases, with 8 bases separating them. Germline V gives CDR1 KGHDR, CDR2 SFDVKD. This CDR3 spans 14 amino acids. The CDR3 is CATSDYRGTGELFF. The CDR3 DNA follows: TGTGCCACCAGTGATTATCGGGGGACCGGGGAGCTGTTTTTT.

The V gene is TRBV28, the J gene TRBJ1-5; D remains ambiguous. Trimming removed 3 bases from V and 6 bases from J, with 6 bases in between. Germline CDR1 MDHEN, CDR2 SYDVKM. The CDR3 totals 12 residues. CDR3 DNA: TGTGCCAGCAGTTTTCCCTTTCAGCCCCAGCATTTT. As protein: CASSFPFQPQHF.

The V call is TRBV30, the J call TRBJ1-4; 7 positions agree with TRBD1. The CDR3 has 13 amino acids. The germline CDR1 and CDR2 sequences are GTSNPN and SVGIG (reference sequence). J gave up 8 bases and V 8 bases, and 11 bases lay outside the gene matches. CDR3 DNA sequence: TGTGCCACCGAGACAGGGCACCTGGAAAAACTGTTTTTT. Translation gives CATETGHLEKLFF.

J is TRBJ1-1 and V is TRBV4-1, with D maybe TRBD1 (6 bases). The CDR3 has 16 amino acids. Trimming shortened V by 3 bases and J by 2 bases, and 16 bases separated the two germline ends. CDR1 and CDR2 from the germline V gene are MGHRA and YSYEKL. This CDR3 is CASSQSQGLGNTEAFF. Here the CDR3 DNA reads TGCGCCAGCAGCCAGAGTCAGGGGCTCGGCAACACTGAAGCTTTCTTT.

The DNA for the CDR3 is TGTGCCAGCAGTTATCTGTCGGGAGGGCCTGACCAAGAGACCCAGTACTTC. It codes for CASSYLSGGPDQETQYF. The chain joins TRBV6-2 or TRBV6-3 to TRBJ2-5, with 8 bases matching TRBD2. The CDR3 runs to 17 residues. Germline V gene lookup returns CDR1 MNHEY and CDR2 SVGEGT. Unmatched junction bases numbered 9, after V lost 3 bases and J lost 0 bases.

In this sample, this clone turned up once. V gene TRBV27 combines with J gene TRBJ2-2; D not certain. Trimming shortened V by 6 bases and J by 5 bases, and 7 bases separated the two germline ends. The germline V gene encodes CDR1 MNHEY and CDR2 SMNVEV (reference sequence). The CDR3 loop spans 12 amino acids. In nucleotides, the CDR3 is TGTGCCAGCAGCACCCTAACCGGGGAGCTGTTTTTT. This codes for CASSTLTGELFF.

This chain uses TRBV19 with TRBJ2-7; TRBD2 matches at 7 bases. V was pared by 4 bases and J by 2 bases, with 5 bases of the junction left unmatched. The CDR3 is 14 amino acids. Germline assignment: CDR1 LNHDA and CDR2 SQIVND (reference sequence). The CDR3 protein is CASSTLAGPYEQYF. The CDR3, as DNA: TGTGCCAGTAGTACCTTAGCGGGCCCCTACGAGCAGTACTTC.

The V call is TRBV3-1 (or the pseudogene TRBV3-2), the J call TRBJ2-2; the D gene is possibly TRBD1 (6 bases). CDR1 is LGHDT, CDR2 YNNKEL, per germline (reference sequence). The CDR3 runs to 14 residues. Between the trimmed V and J ends, which lost 2 bases and 5 bases, there was a span of 9 bases. The CDR3, as DNA: TGTGCCAGCAGCCAACGCACAGGGACCGGGGAGCTGTTTTTT. Its translation is CASSQRTGTGELFF.

This chain links TRBV28 with TRBJ2-5; 7 bases align to TRBD1. Germline CDR1 reads MDHEN; CDR2 reads SYDVKM. The CDR3 is made up of 16 amino acids. J gave up 4 bases and V 6 bases, and 14 bases lay outside the gene matches. The CDR3 sequence is CASSPQGATGIETQYF. The CDR3, as DNA: TGTGCCAGCAGCCCCCAGGGTGCGACAGGGATAGAGACCCAGTACTTC.

The rearrangement links TRBV3-1 (or the pseudogene TRBV3-2) to TRBJ2-7; 8 bases line up with TRBD1. This CDR3 is built from 14 residues. Per the germline V gene, CDR1 is LGHDT and CDR2 is YNNKEL (reference sequence). The V gene end was trimmed by 2 bases and the J gene end by 1 base; junction bases not matched to a gene: 1. CDR3: CASSQWDRSYEQYF. The CDR3 region has the DNA TGTGCCAGCAGCCAATGGGACAGGTCCTACGAGCAGTACTTC.

The sample holds a few counts of this clone. V and J are TRBV7-8 and TRBJ2-4; D not resolved. CDR3 length: 18 residues. CDR1 is SGHVS and CDR2 is FQNEAQ in the germline V gene. Trimming pared 2 bases from V and 4 bases from J, leaving 21 bases between. The CDR3 nucleotides read TGTGCCAGCAGCTTAAGGTCCCCCGCAGGCCTCACTAAAAACATTCAGTACTTC. It specifies CASSLRSPAGLTKNIQYF. The full variable domain, in which reference TRBV7-8 and TRBJ2-4 provide the parts outside the CDR3, is GAGVSQSPRYKVAKRGQDVALRCDPISGHVSLFWYQQALGQGPEFLTYFQNEAQLDKSGLPSDRFFAERPEGSVSTLKIQRTQQEDSAVYLCASSLRSPAGLTKNIQYFGAGTRLSVL.